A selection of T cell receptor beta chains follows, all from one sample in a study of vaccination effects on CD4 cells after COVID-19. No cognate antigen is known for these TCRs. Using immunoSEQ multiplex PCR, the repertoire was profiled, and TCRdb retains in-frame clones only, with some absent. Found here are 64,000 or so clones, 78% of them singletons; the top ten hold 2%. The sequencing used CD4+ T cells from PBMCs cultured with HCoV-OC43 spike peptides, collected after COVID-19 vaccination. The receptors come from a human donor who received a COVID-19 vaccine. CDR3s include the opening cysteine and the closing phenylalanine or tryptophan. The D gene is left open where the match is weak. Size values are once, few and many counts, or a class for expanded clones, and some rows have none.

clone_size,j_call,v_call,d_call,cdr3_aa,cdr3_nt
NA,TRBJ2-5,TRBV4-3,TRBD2,CASSRWGGQETQYF,TGCGCCAGCAGCCGCTGGGGGGGCCAAGAGACCCAGTACTTC
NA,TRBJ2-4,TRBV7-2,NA,CASSPYGGNIQYF,TGTGCCAGCAGCCCATACGGTGGGAACATTCAGTACTTC
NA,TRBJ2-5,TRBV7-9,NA,CASNSGKETQYF,TGTGCCAGCAATTCGGGAAAAGAGACCCAGTACTTC
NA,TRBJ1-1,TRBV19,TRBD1,CASSIPDRGRTEAFF,TGTGCCAGTAGTATACCCGACAGGGGGCGAACTGAAGCTTTCTTT
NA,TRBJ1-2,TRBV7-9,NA,CASSSRATDYGYTF,TGTGCCAGCAGCTCCAGGGCGACAGACTATGGCTACACCTTC
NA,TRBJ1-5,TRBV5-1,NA,CASSPGTLSNQPQHF,TGCGCCAGCAGCCCCGGGACGCTTAGCAATCAGCCCCAGCATTTT
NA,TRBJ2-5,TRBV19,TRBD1,CASSDRARETQYF,TGTGCCAGTTCAGACAGGGCCCGGGAGACCCAGTACTTC
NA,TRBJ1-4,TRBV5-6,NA,CASSLVGAQGANEKLFF,TGTGCCAGCAGCTTGGTCGGGGCACAGGGTGCTAATGAAAAACTGTTTTTT
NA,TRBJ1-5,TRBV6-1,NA,CASSEENSNQPQHF,TGTGCCAGCAGCGAAGAAAATAGCAATCAGCCCCAGCATTTT
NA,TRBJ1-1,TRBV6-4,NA,CASSEAVNTEAFF,TGTGCCAGCAGTGAAGCCGTGAACACTGAAGCTTTCTTT
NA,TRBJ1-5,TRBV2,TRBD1,CASSKDRGDEPQHF,TGTGCCAGCAGTAAGGACAGGGGTGACGAGCCCCAGCATTTT
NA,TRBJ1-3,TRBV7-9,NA,CASSSRDGVFKNTIYF,TGTGCCAGCAGCTCCCGGGACGGAGTTTTCAAAAACACCATATATTTT
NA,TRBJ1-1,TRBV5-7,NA,CASSQTGSDTEAFF,TGTGCCAGCAGCCAAACAGGGTCGGACACTGAAGCTTTCTTT
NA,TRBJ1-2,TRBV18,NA,CASSPGPGVNYGYTF,TGTGCCAGCTCACCAGGTCCCGGGGTTAACTATGGCTACACCTTC
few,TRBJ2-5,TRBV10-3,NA,CAISYDKSRETQYF,TGTGCCATCAGCTACGACAAGTCACGAGAGACCCAGTACTTC
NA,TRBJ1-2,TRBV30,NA,CAWSGWGRYGYTF,TGTGCCTGGAGCGGCTGGGGCCGCTATGGCTACACCTTC
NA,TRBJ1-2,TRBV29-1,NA,CSALLGQEGYTF,TGCAGCGCCTTGCTTGGGCAGGAAGGCTACACCTTC
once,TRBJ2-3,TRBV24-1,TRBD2,CATSDPLAGALRAQYF,TGTGCCACCAGTGACCCTCTAGCGGGGGCCCTTCGTGCGCAGTATTTT
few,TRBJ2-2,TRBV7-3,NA,CASSLNQASETGELFF,TGTGCCAGCAGCTTAAATCAGGCTTCGGAGACCGGGGAGCTGTTTTTT
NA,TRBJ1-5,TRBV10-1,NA,CATPGIGQPQHF,TGCGCCACCCCGGGCATCGGTCAGCCCCAGCATTTT